This T cell receptor beta chain emerged from a study of regulatory T cells in long-lasting Graves disease. Libraries of TCR beta came from iRepertoire HTBI primers plus Arm-PCR of CDR3 regions. TCRdb called the multiplex PCR reads again in MiXCR, with one record for every CDR3 protein. The table lists hundreds of thousands of distinct CDR3 sequences, 20% to 25% of them singletons. Noted time point: persistent/refractory GD, antithyroid drugs over 5 years with positive TRAb. There was RNA extracted from PBMCs, and the TCR library was made from it. The CDR3 is 15 residues long. CDR1 is LNHNV, CDR2 YYDKDF, per germline (reference sequence). V dropped 8 bases and J dropped 4 bases, with 18 bases sitting between them. This clonotype was seen more than once but under ten times.

This sample comprised peripheral blood mononuclear cells (PBMCs), obtained when the disease was refractory, from a patient treated with antithyroid drugs. The TCR comes from a female donor with Graves disease. V and J are TRBV15 and TRBJ1-5; D remains ambiguous. CDR3 DNA sequence: TGTGCCACCTCCTCCCTCGGGAGGTGGAATCAGCCCCAGCATTTT. Its protein product is CATSSLGRWNQPQHF.